This T cell receptor beta chain is drawn from a study of blood T cell repertoires in COVID-19. Individuals in the exposed group had encountered a COVID-19 case within 2 weeks preceding study entry. In the original analysis: Nucleated cell counts were estimated from reference gene primer amplification. This table comes from immunoSEQ multiplex PCR, and its TCRdb copy is limited to in-frame clones, with some not included. V, J and clone size are taken as reported in that table, and D and trimming were inferred from the DNA itself. Of approximately 220,000 clones in the sample, roughly 89% were seen once. The TCR was taken from a man under 40 who had been exposed to COVID-19. The sequenced material came from PBMCs or T cells enriched from blood (not recorded which).

CDR3 DNA: TGTGCCAGCAGCTTACTAGGACAGGGGCTATACGAGCAGTACTTC. This translates into CASSLLGQGLYEQYF. This chain uses TRBV11-2 with TRBJ2-7; 9 bases match TRBD1. The CDR3 covers 15 residues. Per germline, CDR1 SGHAT and CDR2 FQNNGV. V gave up 2 bases and J gave up 4 bases; unmatched junction bases: 6.